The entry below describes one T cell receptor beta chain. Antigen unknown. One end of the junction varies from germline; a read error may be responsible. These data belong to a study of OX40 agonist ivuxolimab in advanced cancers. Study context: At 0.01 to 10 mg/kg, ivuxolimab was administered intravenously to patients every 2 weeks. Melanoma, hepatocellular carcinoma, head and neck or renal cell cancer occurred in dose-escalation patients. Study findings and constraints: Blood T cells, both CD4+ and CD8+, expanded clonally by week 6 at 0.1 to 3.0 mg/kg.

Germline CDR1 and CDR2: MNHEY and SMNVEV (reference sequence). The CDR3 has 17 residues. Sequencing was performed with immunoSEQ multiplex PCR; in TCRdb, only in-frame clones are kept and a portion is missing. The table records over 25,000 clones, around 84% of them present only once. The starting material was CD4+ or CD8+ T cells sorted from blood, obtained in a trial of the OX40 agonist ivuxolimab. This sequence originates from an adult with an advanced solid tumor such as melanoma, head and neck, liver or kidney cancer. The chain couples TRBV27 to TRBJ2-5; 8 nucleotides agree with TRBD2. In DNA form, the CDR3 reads TGTGCCAGCAGTTTACTAACTAGCGGAGCCTTCCAAGGGACCCAGTACTTC. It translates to CASSLLTSGAFQGTQYF.